The 32 T cell receptor beta chains below come from one sample, sequenced in a study of cytomegalovirus exposure and HLA in healthy donors. TCRdb keeps only in-frame clones here, not all; method: immunoSEQ multiplex PCR. The table lists more than 150,000 clones, 84% of them singletons. Sequencing input: PBMCs. The receptors here all came from a young man in good health and CMV-seropositive.

V is TRBV27 and J is TRBJ2-1; 10 bases match TRBD1. The V segment lost 3 bases and the J segment 4 bases; nucleotides outside the gene matches: 6. This CDR3 comprises 16 residues. CDR1 and CDR2 from the germline V gene are MNHEY and SMNVEV (reference sequence). CDR3 bases: TGTGCCAGCAGTTTTCTCAGGACAGGGGGTTACAATGAGCAGTTCTTC. It codes for CASSFLRTGGYNEQFF.

The genes are TRBV4-1 and TRBJ2-1; D might be TRBD2 (6 bases). CDR1 and CDR2 (germline): MGHRA, YSYEKL. The CDR3 covers 17 residues. V lost 2 bases to trimming and J lost 2 bases, with 16 bases between them. CDR3: CASSQKRHSGPYNEQFF. The CDR3 nucleotides read TGCGCCAGCAGCCAAAAGCGGCATAGCGGACCCTACAATGAGCAGTTCTTC.

This clone was recorded a few times. The chain employs TRBV28 and TRBJ2-5; 14 positions match TRBD2. The V and J ends lost 5 bases and 1 base, in that order; junction bases with no gene match: 9. Germline CDR1 is MDHEN and CDR2 is SYDVKM. This CDR3 comprises 18 residues. The CDR3 DNA is TGTGCCAGCAGTCGGACTAGCGGGAGGACCATAAGCCAAGAGACCCAGTACTTC. Protein product: CASSRTSGRTISQETQYF.

J is TRBJ2-1 and V is TRBV29-1, with 8 nucleotides matching TRBD2. Germline V gene sequence: CDR1 SQVTM, CDR2 ANQGSEA. This CDR3 comprises 13 residues. V lost 6 bases to trimming and J lost 9 bases; unmatched junction nucleotides: 10. The CDR3 coding sequence is TGCAGCGTCCGGGAGGGCGGGGGTACTGAGCAGTTCTTC. It codes for CSVREGGGTEQFF.

The chain couples TRBV20-1 to TRBJ1-2; D ambiguous. The V end lost 3 bases, the J end lost 4 bases, and 6 bases lay between the germline ends. The CDR3 is 11 amino acids. The germline gives CDR1 DFQATT, CDR2 SNEGSKA (reference sequence). The CDR3 DNA sequence: TGCAGTGCTAGTATCGGCTATGGCTACACCTTC. Protein: CSASIGYGYTF.

The genes are TRBV30 and TRBJ2-1; 7 bases align to TRBD1. Trimming removed 4 bases from V and 3 bases from J; junction bases left unmatched: 6. Germline CDR1 reads GTSNPN; CDR2 reads SVGIG (reference sequence). The CDR3 extends over 14 amino acids. The CDR3 nucleotides are TGTGCCTGGAATGGTGCAGGGGGCTACAATGAGCAGTTCTTC. Translating gives CAWNGAGGYNEQFF.

The chain joins TRBV4-1 to TRBJ2-2, with 11 bases aligning to TRBD2. This CDR3 comprises 16 residues. V lost 3 bases and J lost 6; bases outside the gene matches: 6. CDR1 and CDR2 (germline): MGHRA, YSYEKL. The CDR3 loop is CASSHTSGSRAGELFF. DNA for the CDR3: TGCGCCAGCAGCCATACTAGCGGGAGTAGAGCCGGGGAGCTGTTTTTT.

This chain connects TRBV6-1 to TRBJ1-5; no firm D call. V dropped 3 bases and J dropped 1 base, with 4 bases sitting between them. This CDR3 contains 13 residues. Germline V gives CDR1 MNHNS, CDR2 SASEGT. The CDR3 region is CASSDISNQPQHF. CDR3 sequence (DNA): TGTGCCAGCAGTGATATAAGCAATCAGCCCCAGCATTTT.

The V gene is TRBV4-3, the J gene TRBJ2-3; D unresolved. CDR3 length: 15 residues. V lost 0 bases to trimming and J lost 0 bases, with 7 bases between them. The germline V gene encodes CDR1 LGHNA and CDR2 YSLEER. DNA of the CDR3: TGCGCCAGCAGCCAAGATAGAGTCAGCACAGATACGCAGTATTTT. Translating gives CASSQDRVSTDTQYF.

This clone was observed a single time. The gene calls are TRBV7-2 and TRBJ1-2, with 10 bases matching TRBD1. CDR1 is SGHTA, CDR2 FQGNSA, per germline. The CDR3 runs to 18 residues. V trimming: 3 bases; J trimming: 2 bases; junction bases outside the gene matches: 12. DNA for the CDR3: TGTGCCAGCAGCTTGACCCGGGACAGGGGCATACTAAACTATGGCTACACCTTC. Translating gives CASSLTRDRGILNYGYTF.

DNA of the CDR3: TGCGCCAGCAGCCAGACCCTAGCGGGAGGGCCGGATACGCAGTATTTT. Amino acid sequence: CASSQTLAGGPDTQYF. V usage is TRBV4-3 and J usage is TRBJ2-3; 12 positions agree with TRBD2. The trim removed 3 bases at V and 6 bases at J, leaving 7 bases unmatched. There are 16 residues in the CDR3. Germline-derived CDR1 and CDR2 are LGHNA and YSLEER.

The chain has TRBV27 and TRBJ2-5, with 14 nucleotides matching TRBD2. Unmatched junction bases numbered 12, after V lost 5 bases and J lost 4 bases. CDR1 and CDR2 (germline): MNHEY, SMNVEV (reference sequence). CDR3 length: 18 residues. In DNA form, the CDR3 reads TGTGCCAGCAGTCCAAATCCCCCCGGGACTAGCGGGAGAGAGACCCAGTACTTC. This gives the protein CASSPNPPGTSGRETQYF.

This clone was counted once. The V gene is TRBV11-2, the J gene TRBJ1-2, with TRBD1 as a possible D gene (5 bases). Looked up from germline, CDR1 is SGHAT and CDR2 is FQNNGV. The ends were cut back, 0 bases at V and 13 bases at J, with 12 bases in the middle. CDR3 length equals 12 residues. CDR3 residues: CASSLDQGTSTF. The DNA for the CDR3 is TGTGCCAGCAGCTTAGATCAGGGCACTTCCACCTTC.

V is TRBV9 and J is TRBJ2-2; D is uncertain. The ends were cut back, 0 bases at V and 3 bases at J, with 6 bases in the middle. CDR3 length: 14 residues. The V gene's germline CDR1 is SGDLS and CDR2 YYNGEE. The CDR3 is CASSVVLDTGELFF. CDR3 nucleotides: TGTGCCAGCAGCGTAGTCCTTGACACCGGGGAGCTGTTTTTT.

The CDR3 DNA follows: TGTGCCAGCAGTGATGAGGGTGGAAACACCATATATTTT. Encoded protein: CASSDEGGNTIYF. The J gene is TRBJ1-3, the V gene TRBV2; D call uncertain. This CDR3 has 13 residues. Germline CDR1 is SNHLY and CDR2 is FYNNEI. V was trimmed by 3 bases and J by 3 bases, leaving 6 bases between them.

The genes are TRBV11-3 and TRBJ2-1, with 9 bases identical to TRBD2. The CDR3 loop spans 17 amino acids. V dropped 0 bases and J dropped 7; count of bases not matched to a gene: 10. Germline V gene lookup returns CDR1 SGHNT and CDR2 YENEEA. In DNA, the CDR3 is TGTGCCAGCAGCTTAGATGGGGCCGGGACTAGCCGGAATGAGCAGTTCTTC. This gives the protein CASSLDGAGTSRNEQFF.

This clone was observed many times. The chain recombines TRBV7-3 with TRBJ2-1; 7 bases line up with TRBD2. This CDR3 spans 14 amino acids. With 7 bases clipped from V and 6 bases from J, the junction kept 9 bases outside the gene matches. Germline CDR1 is SGHTA and CDR2 is FQGTGA. CDR3 in DNA: TGTGCCAGCAACCTAGCGGTGGGTGGCAATGAGCAGTTCTTC. Amino acid sequence: CASNLAVGGNEQFF.

The V call is TRBV19, the J call TRBJ2-3, with 9 bases matching TRBD2. The junction had 6 bases not matched to a gene; V was cut back by 5 bases and J by 6 bases. The germline V gene has CDR1 LNHDA and CDR2 SQIVND (reference sequence). The CDR3 sequence is 14 residues long. This CDR3 reads CASSGAGGFDTQYF. The CDR3 DNA is TGTGCCAGTAGTGGGGCGGGAGGGTTCGATACGCAGTATTTT.

The V gene is TRBV6-6, the J gene TRBJ2-5; 7 nucleotides align to TRBD2. After removal of 2 bases from V and 3 bases from J, the junction contained 3 bases not matched to a gene. The CDR3 totals 14 residues. CDR1 and CDR2 (germline): MNHNY, SVGAGI (reference sequence). CDR3 amino acids: CASSYVAGEETQYF. The CDR3 DNA sequence: TGTGCCAGCAGTTACGTGGCGGGAGAAGAGACCCAGTACTTC.

This clone was seen just once. The chain recombines TRBV19 with TRBJ1-2, with 7 bases matching TRBD1. The V gene's germline CDR1 is LNHDA and CDR2 SQIVND (reference sequence). V lost 6 bases and J lost 8; bases outside the gene matches: 12. The CDR3 length is 14 residues. CDR3 sequence: CASSGQALILGYTF. The CDR3 nucleotides are TGTGCCAGTAGCGGACAGGCCCTTATCCTAGGCTACACCTTC.

The chain joins TRBV27 to TRBJ2-7, with D possibly being TRBD2 (5 bases). The germline CDR1 and CDR2 sequences are MNHEY and SMNVEV (reference sequence). Trimming took 3 bases from V and 6 from J, leaving 18 bases between them. The CDR3 is made up of 15 amino acids. The CDR3 spells CASSFLAPPEVEQYF. The CDR3 DNA reads as TGTGCCAGCAGTTTTCTAGCCCCCCCTGAGGTCGAGCAGTACTTC.

This clone was counted between two and nine times. The V and J genes are TRBV29-1 and TRBJ2-7; D may be TRBD1 (6 bases). Germline lookup yields CDR1 SQVTM and CDR2 ANQGSEA. Trimming cost V 6 bases and J 7 bases, with 19 bases left between them. This CDR3 contains 13 residues. CDR3 coding DNA: TGCAGCGTGACCCCCAGGGGAGTCCGGGAGCAGTACTTC. Protein product: CSVTPRGVREQYF.

This clone was seen a few times. The chain links TRBV6-6 to TRBJ2-1, with TRBD2 identical over 7 bases. J was trimmed by 9 bases and V by 0 bases; bases with no gene match: 8. The length of the CDR3 is 15 residues. Germline CDR1 reads MNHNY; CDR2 reads SVGAGI (reference sequence). CDR3 amino acids: CASSYSGEGEGEQFF. In DNA form, the CDR3 reads TGTGCCAGCAGTTACTCGGGGGAGGGAGAGGGTGAGCAGTTCTTC.

Relative to its sample, this clone is medium-sized. The chain carries TRBV30 and TRBJ2-4; TRBD2 matches at 7 bases. CDR1 is GTSNPN and CDR2 is SVGIG in the germline V gene (reference sequence). The CDR3 covers 15 residues. V was pared by 0 bases and J by 4 bases, with 6 bases of the junction left unmatched. CDR3 coding DNA: TGTGCCTGGAGTGTACCGAGCGGGATGAAAAACATTCAGTACTTC. Translating it yields CAWSVPSGMKNIQYF.

The chain joins TRBV7-8 to TRBJ2-2; 9 nucleotides line up with TRBD1. Germline CDR1 SGHVS, CDR2 FQNEAQ. The CDR3 is 15 amino acids. Trimming cost V 5 bases and J 10 bases; bases outside gene matches: 11. CDR3 loop: CASSIRTGDHKELFF. The CDR3 bases are TGTGCCAGCAGCATACGGACAGGGGATCATAAGGAGCTGTTTTTT.

This chain links TRBV4-1 with TRBJ2-1; 7 bases map to TRBD1. In germline, CDR1 is MGHRA, CDR2 YSYEKL. Unmatched junction bases numbered 5, after V lost 0 bases and J lost 0 bases. This CDR3 has 17 amino acids. The CDR3 loop reads CASSQERQGVSYNEQFF. Here the CDR3 DNA reads TGCGCCAGCAGCCAAGAGAGGCAGGGGGTCTCCTACAATGAGCAGTTCTTC.

The rearrangement joins TRBV19 to TRBJ2-6, with 9 bases matching TRBD2. This CDR3 has 18 amino acids. Trimming at V came to 5 bases and at J to 4 bases, leaving 12 bases not matched to a gene. Germline values: CDR1 LNHDA, CDR2 SQIVND (reference sequence). CDR3 region: CASSVTSGLQGGANVLTF. DNA of the CDR3: TGTGCCAGTAGTGTGACTAGCGGACTTCAGGGAGGGGCCAACGTCCTGACTTTC.

This chain joins TRBV9 and TRBJ2-3, with 12 bases aligning to TRBD2. This CDR3 has 15 residues. Germline values: CDR1 SGDLS, CDR2 YYNGEE. J lost 5 bases, V lost 4 bases, and 5 bases had no gene match. The CDR3 is CASSPSGRAIDTQYF. The DNA of the CDR3 is TGTGCCAGCAGCCCTAGCGGGAGGGCAATAGATACGCAGTATTTT. The complete variable domain, with remaining parts taken from reference TRBV9 and TRBJ2-3, reads DSGVTQTPKHLITATGQRVTLRCSPRSGDLSVYWYQQSLDQGLQFLIQYYNGEERAKGNILERFSAQQFPDLHSELNLSSLELGDSALYFCASSPSGRAIDTQYFGPGTRLTVL.

Here the CDR3 DNA reads TGTGCCAGTGGGACTAGCGGGAGAGAAGAGCAGTTCTTC. Translating gives CASGTSGREEQFF. The chain couples TRBV27 to TRBJ2-1; 14 bases match TRBD2. The CDR3 loop spans 13 amino acids. The V gene end was trimmed by 9 bases and the J gene end by 10 bases; junction bases not matched to a gene: 5. The germline V gene has CDR1 MNHEY and CDR2 SMNVEV (reference sequence).

This clone was detected only once. The gene calls are TRBV19 and TRBJ2-3, with D tentatively TRBD2 (6 bases). V was trimmed by 7 bases and J by 0 bases, leaving 17 bases between them. CDR1 is LNHDA, CDR2 SQIVND, per germline (reference sequence). The CDR3 loop spans 16 amino acids. The DNA for the CDR3 is TGTGCCAGTACCTCAAGAGGCGGAGGGAGCACAGATACGCAGTATTTT. Encoded protein: CASTSRGGGSTDTQYF.

The CDR3 region is CASSLATAPGGYTF. CDR3 DNA: TGTGCCAGCAGCTTAGCGACGGCTCCGGGTGGCTACACCTTC. V and J are TRBV7-9 and TRBJ1-2; D unclear. V was clipped by 0 bases and J by 7 bases, with 12 bases between them. Germline CDR1 and CDR2: SEHNR and FQNEAQ (reference sequence). The CDR3 has 14 residues.

This chain connects TRBV19 to TRBJ1-5; D call uncertain. Trimming took 8 bases from V and 0 from J, leaving 17 bases between them. CDR1 and CDR2 (germline): LNHDA, SQIVND (reference sequence). The CDR3 consists of 16 residues. CDR3 loop: CASLSLGVDSNQPQHF. In DNA form, the CDR3 reads TGTGCCAGTCTTTCCCTCGGGGTAGATAGCAATCAGCCCCAGCATTTT.